Sequencing of this TCR beta chain was carried out in a study of T-cell memory formation after mild COVID-19. Study-wide context: There were largely donor-specific TCR clusters.

TCRdb redid the calling of the 5' RACE reads with MiXCR, one entry per CDR3 protein. Of some 54,000 distinct CDR3 sequences listed, over 7.5% were seen once; the top ten hold roughly 1.2%. The CDR3 sequence is 16 residues long. Trimming removed 5 bases at V and 2 bases at J, with 15 bases between. Germline V gene data show CDR1 as SGHVS and CDR2 as FQNEAQ. The clonotype comes from a man between 18 and 35 years old who had mild COVID-19 (a few samples of this study predate the infection). Cell type and time point are not known. The sample consisted of PBMCs or a T cell subset sorted from them (not recorded which). V and J are TRBV7-8 and TRBJ2-2; weak D call: TRBD1 (6 bases). CDR3 protein: CASSGRQARNTGELFF. The CDR3 bases are TGTGCCAGCAGCGGCAGACAGGCCCGTAACACCGGGGAGCTGTTTTTT.